The 12 T cell receptor beta chains below all came from one sample that was sequenced in a study of control samples from healthy donors and cancer patients. Measured with immunoSEQ multiplex PCR; TCRdb has only the in-frame clones, and not every one. Among approximately 94,000 clones listed, approximately 88% were seen once. The sequenced material came from PBMCs. The receptors come from a man aged 70 or older with lung cancer.

The chain links TRBV24-1 to TRBJ1-2, with 7 nucleotides matching TRBD1. Germline assignment: CDR1 KGHDR and CDR2 SFDVKD. Germline trimming cut 5 bases from V and 3 bases from J; bases unmatched to any gene: 8. This CDR3 spans 15 amino acids. The CDR3 spells CATSARTGEYYGYTF. The CDR3 DNA follows: TGTGCCACCAGTGCCCGGACAGGTGAATACTATGGCTACACCTTC.

The DNA for the CDR3 is TGCGCCAGCAGCTTAAAGAGGGAATCCCATACGCAGTATTTT. Residues: CASSLKRESHTQYF. The rearrangement uses TRBV5-1 and TRBJ2-3, with D possibly matching TRBD2 (5 bases). This CDR3 contains 14 residues. With 2 bases removed from V and 7 bases from J, the gap between germline ends came to 14 bases. Germline V gene lookup returns CDR1 SGHRS and CDR2 YFSETQ. Full variable domain (outside the CDR3, taken from reference TRBV5-1 and TRBJ2-3): KAGVTQTPRYLIKTRGQQVTLSCSPISGHRSVSWYQQTPGQGLQFLFEYFSETQRNKGNFPGRFSGRQFSNSRSEMNVSTLELGDSALYLCASSLKRESHTQYFGPGTRLTVL.

The gene calls are TRBV18 and TRBJ2-2; weak D call: TRBD2 (5 bases). The germline V and J ends were trimmed by 5 bases and 6 bases, with 7 bases remaining between them. This CDR3 is 12 amino acids long. Germline V gene lookup returns CDR1 KGHSH and CDR2 LQKENI. The CDR3 region has the DNA TGTGCCAGCTCAACGGAGGCCGGGGAGCTGTTTTTT. The encoded protein is CASSTEAGELFF.

This clone was seen only a few times. The chain uses TRBV6-2 or TRBV6-3 and TRBJ2-1, with D perhaps TRBD2 (5 bases). CDR1 and CDR2 (germline): MNHEY, SVGEGT. The CDR3 runs to 13 residues. V lost 2 bases to trimming and J lost 10 bases, with 12 bases between them. In DNA, the CDR3 is TGTGCCAGCAGTTACGGCAGACCGGGGGAGCAGTTCTTC. The encoded protein is CASSYGRPGEQFF.

The chain recombines TRBV28 with TRBJ2-3, with D possibly being TRBD2 (6 bases). Germline CDR1 MDHEN, CDR2 SYDVKM. Between the trimmed V and J ends, which lost 5 bases and 6 bases, there was a span of 15 bases. CDR3 length: 14 amino acids. CDR3: CASSPGTVGDTQYF. The CDR3 DNA reads TGTGCCAGCAGTCCCGGGACTGTGGGGGATACGCAGTATTTT. The full variable domain, completed using reference TRBV28 and TRBJ2-3, is DVKVTQSSRYLVKRTGEKVFLECVQDMDHENMFWYRQDPGLGLRLIYFSYDVKMKEKGDIPEGYSVSREKKERFSLILESASTNQTSMYLCASSPGTVGDTQYFGPGTRLTVL.

This clone has just one count. This sample also contains other DNA sequences that code for the same CDR3. The chain links TRBV27 to TRBJ2-5; TRBD1 matches 11 bases. The V segment lost 0 bases and the J segment 5 bases; nucleotides outside the gene matches: 8. CDR3 length: 17 amino acids. Germline V lookup: CDR1 MNHEY, CDR2 SMNVEV (reference sequence). CDR3 nucleotide sequence: TGTGCCAGCAGTTTATCGGGGCCGGGACAGGGGGGGGAGACCCAGTACTTC. Its protein product is CASSLSGPGQGGETQYF.

This clone occurred once. J is TRBJ1-1 and V is TRBV20-1; unclear D gene. Germline V gene data show CDR1 as DFQATT and CDR2 as SNEGSKA (reference sequence). The CDR3 runs 13 residues. The V end lost 3 bases, the J end lost 4 bases, and 12 bases lay between the germline ends. The CDR3: CSASPRITTEAFF. The CDR3 nucleotides are TGCAGTGCTAGTCCTCGGATCACCACTGAAGCTTTCTTT.

CDR3 DNA sequence: TGTGCCAGCAGCTTCCCCAGAAATATACCGGGACTAGCGGGGAATACGCAGTATTTT. Translation: CASSFPRNIPGLAGNTQYF. This chain links TRBV7-9 with TRBJ2-3; 13 bases line up with TRBD2. This CDR3 region has 19 residues. CDR1 and CDR2 from the germline V gene are SEHNR and FQNEAQ (reference sequence). V gave up 3 bases and J gave up 7 bases; unmatched junction bases: 16.

The genes are TRBV12-3 or TRBV12-4 and TRBJ2-3; no firm D call. The CDR3 has 12 residues. V lost 8 bases, J lost 2 bases, and 8 bases lay in between. Here the CDR3 reads CASRAATDTQYF. The CDR3 region has the DNA TGTGCCAGCCGGGCCGCCACAGATACGCAGTATTTT.

The gene calls are TRBV3-1 (or the pseudogene TRBV3-2) and TRBJ2-5, with D perhaps matching TRBD2 (7 bases). V was cut by 6 bases and J by 2 bases, with 16 bases left in between. The CDR3 is 15 amino acids. Germline V gives CDR1 LGHDT, CDR2 YNNKEL (reference sequence). DNA for the CDR3: TGTGCCAGCAGGTCATGGGGGGGGCCACAAGAGACCCAGTACTTC. Protein sequence: CASRSWGGPQETQYF.

The chain joins TRBV5-6 to TRBJ1-1; the D is unclear. Between the trimmed V and J ends, which lost 4 bases and 8 bases, there was a span of 18 bases. This CDR3 region has 14 residues. Germline V gives CDR1 SGHDT, CDR2 YYEEEE. CDR3: CASSPTGPGVEAFF. In DNA, the CDR3 is TGTGCCAGCAGCCCAACCGGGCCTGGAGTCGAAGCTTTCTTT. Filled out from reference TRBV5-6 and TRBJ1-1, the complete variable domain reads DAGVTQSPTHLIKTRGQQVTLRCSPKSGHDTVSWYQQALGQGPQFIFQYYEEEERQRGNFPDRFSGHQFPNYSSELNVNALLLGDSALYLCASSPTGPGVEAFFGQGTRLTVV.

In DNA, the CDR3 is TGTGCCAGCAGAAAGCCCGTCTGGGGGGCGGGAGGCACTGAAGCTTTCTTT. Translated, it gives CASRKPVWGAGGTEAFF. This rearrangement joins TRBV7-9 to TRBJ1-1; D possibly corresponds to TRBD1 (6 bases). V gave up 6 bases and J gave up 4 bases, with 24 bases separating them. The CDR3 extends over 17 amino acids. Per the germline V gene, CDR1 is SEHNR and CDR2 is FQNEAQ (reference sequence).